This paragraph reports one T cell receptor (beta chain). CDR1 and CDR2 from the germline V gene are SNHLY and FYNNEI. V dropped 11 bases and J dropped 4 bases, with 15 bases sitting between them. This CDR3 spans 13 amino acids. The data are from a study of blood T cell repertoires in COVID-19. Across the whole study: There were acute and convalescent COVID-19 samples, and they came from the United States, Italy and Spain.

The data were produced by immunoSEQ multiplex PCR, yet TCRdb's version contains in-frame clones alone and is incomplete. The sample has 95,000 to 150,000 clones, roughly 90% seen once. The sequenced material came from peripheral blood. The clonotype originates from a woman aged 60-70 years with COVID-19, enrolled during active disease. The chain couples TRBV2 to TRBJ1-5, with D possibly being TRBD1 (6 bases). Here the CDR3 DNA reads TGTGCCGACAGACAGGATTTGAATCAGCCCCAGCATTTT. This encodes CADRQDLNQPQHF.